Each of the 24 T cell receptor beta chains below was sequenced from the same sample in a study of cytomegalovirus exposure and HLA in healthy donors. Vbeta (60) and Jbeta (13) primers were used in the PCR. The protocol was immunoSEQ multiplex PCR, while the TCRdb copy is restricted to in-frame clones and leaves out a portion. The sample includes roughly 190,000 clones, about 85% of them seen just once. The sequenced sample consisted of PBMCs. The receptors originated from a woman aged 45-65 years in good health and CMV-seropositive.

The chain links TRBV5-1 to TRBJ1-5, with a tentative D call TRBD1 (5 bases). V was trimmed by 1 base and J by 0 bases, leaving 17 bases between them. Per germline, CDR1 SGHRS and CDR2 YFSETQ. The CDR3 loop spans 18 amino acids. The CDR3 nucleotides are TGCGCCAGCAGCTTGAATGTTCTTAGACAGTATAGCAATCAGCCCCAGCATTTT. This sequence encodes CASSLNVLRQYSNQPQHF.

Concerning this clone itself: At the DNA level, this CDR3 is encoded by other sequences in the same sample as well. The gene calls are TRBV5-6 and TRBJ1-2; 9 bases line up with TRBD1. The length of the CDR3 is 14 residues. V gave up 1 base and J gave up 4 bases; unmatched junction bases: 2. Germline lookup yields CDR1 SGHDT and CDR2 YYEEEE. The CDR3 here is CASSLTGGAYGYTF. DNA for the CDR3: TGTGCCAGCAGCTTGACAGGGGGCGCCTATGGCTACACCTTC.

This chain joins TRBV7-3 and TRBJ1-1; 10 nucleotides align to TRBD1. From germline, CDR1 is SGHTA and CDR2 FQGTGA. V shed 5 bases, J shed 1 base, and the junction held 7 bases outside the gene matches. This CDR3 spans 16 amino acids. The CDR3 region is CASSTAGQGPNTEAFF. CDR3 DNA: TGTGCCAGCAGCACCGCGGGACAGGGGCCGAACACTGAAGCTTTCTTT.

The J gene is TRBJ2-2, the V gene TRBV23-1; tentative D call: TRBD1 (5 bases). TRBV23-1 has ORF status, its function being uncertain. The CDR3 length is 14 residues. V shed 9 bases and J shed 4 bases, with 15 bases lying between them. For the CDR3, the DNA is TGCGCCAGAGAAAGACAGTCGGGCACCGGGGAGCTGTTTTTT. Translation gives CARERQSGTGELFF.

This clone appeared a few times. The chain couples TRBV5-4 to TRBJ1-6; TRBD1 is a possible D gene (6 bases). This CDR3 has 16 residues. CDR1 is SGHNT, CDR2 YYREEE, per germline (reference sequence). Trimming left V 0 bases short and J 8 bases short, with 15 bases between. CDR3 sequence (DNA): TGTGCCAGCAGCTTGGATTCAGGGGCATTGGATTCACCCCTCCACTTT. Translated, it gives CASSLDSGALDSPLHF.

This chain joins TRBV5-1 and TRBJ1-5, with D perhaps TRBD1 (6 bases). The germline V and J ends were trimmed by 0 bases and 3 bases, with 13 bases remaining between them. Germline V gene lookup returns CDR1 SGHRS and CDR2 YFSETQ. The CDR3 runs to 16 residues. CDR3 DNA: TGCGCCAGCAGCTTGGGGACAGATACTTCCAATCAGCCCCAGCATTTT. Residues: CASSLGTDTSNQPQHF.

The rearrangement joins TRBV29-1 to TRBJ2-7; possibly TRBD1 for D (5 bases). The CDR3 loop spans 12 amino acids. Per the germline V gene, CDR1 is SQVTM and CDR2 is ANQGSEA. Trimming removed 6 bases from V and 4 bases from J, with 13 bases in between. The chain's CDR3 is CSVGLGPYEQYF. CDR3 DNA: TGCAGCGTGGGGCTGGGTCCTTACGAGCAGTACTTC.

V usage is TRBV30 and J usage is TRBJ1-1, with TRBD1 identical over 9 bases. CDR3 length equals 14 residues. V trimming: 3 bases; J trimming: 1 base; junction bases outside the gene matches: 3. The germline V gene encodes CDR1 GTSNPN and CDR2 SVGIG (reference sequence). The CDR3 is CAWRGDRANTEAFF. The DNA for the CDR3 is TGTGCCTGGAGAGGGGACAGGGCGAACACTGAAGCTTTCTTT.

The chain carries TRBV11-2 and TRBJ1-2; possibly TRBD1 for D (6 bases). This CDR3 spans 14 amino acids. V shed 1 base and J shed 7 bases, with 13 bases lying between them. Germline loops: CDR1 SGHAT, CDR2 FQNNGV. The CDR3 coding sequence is TGTGCCAGCAGCTTAGTCTTGACAGGCGGTGGCTACACCTTC. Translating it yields CASSLVLTGGGYTF. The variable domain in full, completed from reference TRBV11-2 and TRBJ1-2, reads EAGVAQSPRYKIIEKRQSVAFWCNPISGHATLYWYQQILGQGPKLLIQFQNNGVVDDSQLPKDRFSAERLKGVDSTLKIQPAKLEDSAVYLCASSLVLTGGGYTFGSGTRLTVV.

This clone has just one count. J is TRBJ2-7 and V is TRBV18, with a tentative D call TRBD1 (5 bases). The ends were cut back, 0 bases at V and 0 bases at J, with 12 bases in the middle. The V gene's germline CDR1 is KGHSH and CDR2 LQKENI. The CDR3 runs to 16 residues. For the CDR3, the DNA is TGTGCCAGCTCACCACCGGGGCCCCAAAGCTCCTACGAGCAGTACTTC. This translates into CASSPPGPQSSYEQYF.

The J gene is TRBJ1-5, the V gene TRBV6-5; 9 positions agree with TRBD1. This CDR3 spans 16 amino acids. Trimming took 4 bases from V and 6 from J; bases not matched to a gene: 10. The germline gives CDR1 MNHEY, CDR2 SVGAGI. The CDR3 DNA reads TGTGCCAGCAGTTCCTACGGGACAGGGCGGGTTCAGCCCCAGCATTTT. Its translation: CASSSYGTGRVQPQHF.

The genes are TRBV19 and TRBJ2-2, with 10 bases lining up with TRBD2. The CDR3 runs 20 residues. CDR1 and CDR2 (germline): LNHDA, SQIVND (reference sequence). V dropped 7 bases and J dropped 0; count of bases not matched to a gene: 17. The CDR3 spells CASTTGVASGGEANTGELFF. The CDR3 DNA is TGTGCCAGTACCACCGGTGTGGCTAGCGGGGGAGAAGCGAACACCGGGGAGCTGTTTTTT. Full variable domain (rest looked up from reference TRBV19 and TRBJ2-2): DGGITQSPKYLFRKEGQNVTLSCEQNLNHDAMYWYRQDPGQGLRLIYYSQIVNDFQKGDIAEGYSVSREKKESFPLTVTSAQKNPTAFYLCASTTGVASGGEANTGELFFGEGSRLTVL.

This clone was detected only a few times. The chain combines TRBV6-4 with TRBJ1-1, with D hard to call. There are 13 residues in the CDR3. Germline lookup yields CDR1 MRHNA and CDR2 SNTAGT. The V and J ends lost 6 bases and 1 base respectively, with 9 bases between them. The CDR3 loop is CASSLTWNTEAFF. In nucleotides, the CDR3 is TGTGCCAGCAGCCTGACTTGGAACACTGAAGCTTTCTTT.

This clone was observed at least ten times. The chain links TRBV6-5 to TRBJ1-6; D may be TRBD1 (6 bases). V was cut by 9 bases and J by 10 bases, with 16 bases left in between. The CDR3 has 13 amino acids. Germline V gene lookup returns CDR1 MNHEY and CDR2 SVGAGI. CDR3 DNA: TGTGCCAGTAAGGGGGAGCTGCAATCACCCCTCCACTTT. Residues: CASKGELQSPLHF.

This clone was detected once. CDR3 in amino acids: CASRSYDSYTGELFF. CDR3 sequence (DNA): TGTGCCAGCAGATCGTACGACAGTTACACCGGGGAGCTGTTTTTT. V and J are TRBV28 and TRBJ2-2; maybe TRBD1 (5 bases). The ends were cut back, 6 bases at V and 3 bases at J, with 14 bases in the middle. Germline lookup yields CDR1 MDHEN and CDR2 SYDVKM. The CDR3 covers 15 residues.

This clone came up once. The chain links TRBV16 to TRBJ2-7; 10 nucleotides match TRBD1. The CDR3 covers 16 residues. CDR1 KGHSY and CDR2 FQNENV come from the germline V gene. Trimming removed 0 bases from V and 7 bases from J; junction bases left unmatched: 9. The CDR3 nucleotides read TGTGCCAGCAGCCAATCCAAGGGACAGGGGCCGGGGGAGCAGTACTTC. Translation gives CASSQSKGQGPGEQYF. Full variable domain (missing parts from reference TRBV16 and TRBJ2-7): GEEVAQTPKHLVRGEGQKAKLYCAPIKGHSYVFWYQQVLKNEFKFLISFQNENVFDETGMPKERFSAKCLPNSPCSLEIQATKLEDSAVYFCASSQSKGQGPGEQYFGPGTRLTVT.

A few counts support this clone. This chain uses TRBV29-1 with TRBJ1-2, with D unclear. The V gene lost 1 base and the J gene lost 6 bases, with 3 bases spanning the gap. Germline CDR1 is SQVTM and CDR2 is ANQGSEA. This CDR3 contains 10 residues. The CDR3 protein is CSVEANGYTF. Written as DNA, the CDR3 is TGCAGCGTTGAAGCTAATGGCTACACCTTC.

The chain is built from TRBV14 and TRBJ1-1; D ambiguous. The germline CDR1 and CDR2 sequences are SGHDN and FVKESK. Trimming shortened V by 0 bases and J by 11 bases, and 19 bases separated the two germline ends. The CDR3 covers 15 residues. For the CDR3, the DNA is TGTGCCAGCAGCCAAGATCCGGTCCTTGGCCGGAGGGCTTTCTTT. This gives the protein CASSQDPVLGRRAFF.

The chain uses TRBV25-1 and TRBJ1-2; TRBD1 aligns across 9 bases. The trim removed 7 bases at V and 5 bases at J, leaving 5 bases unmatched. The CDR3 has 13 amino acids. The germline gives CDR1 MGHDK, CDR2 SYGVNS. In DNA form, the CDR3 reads TGTGCCAGCAAGGGACAGGGAGGGTATGGCTACACCTTC. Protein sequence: CASKGQGGYGYTF.

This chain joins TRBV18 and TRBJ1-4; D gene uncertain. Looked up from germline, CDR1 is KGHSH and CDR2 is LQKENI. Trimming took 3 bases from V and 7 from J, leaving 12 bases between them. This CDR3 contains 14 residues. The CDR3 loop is CASSPSVPGEKLFF. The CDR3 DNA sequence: TGTGCCAGCTCACCCTCCGTTCCGGGTGAAAAACTGTTTTTT.

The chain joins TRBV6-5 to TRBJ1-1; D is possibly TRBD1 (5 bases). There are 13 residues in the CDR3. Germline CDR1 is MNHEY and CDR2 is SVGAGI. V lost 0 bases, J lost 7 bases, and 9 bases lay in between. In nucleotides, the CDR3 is TGTGCCAGCAGTTACTCGGGGAGGGGTGAAGCTTTCTTT. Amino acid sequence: CASSYSGRGEAFF.

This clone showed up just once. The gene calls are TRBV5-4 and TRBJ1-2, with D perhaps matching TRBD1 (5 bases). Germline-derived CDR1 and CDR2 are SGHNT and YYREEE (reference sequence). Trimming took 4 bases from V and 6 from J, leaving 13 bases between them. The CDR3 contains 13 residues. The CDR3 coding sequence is TGTGCCAGCAGCCAGACCGTCAGGGATGGCTACACCTTC. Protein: CASSQTVRDGYTF.

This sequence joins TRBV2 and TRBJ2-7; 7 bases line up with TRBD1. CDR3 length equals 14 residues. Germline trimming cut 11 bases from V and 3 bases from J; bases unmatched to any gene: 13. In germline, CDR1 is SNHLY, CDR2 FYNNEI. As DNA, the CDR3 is TGTGCCGCCCGGTATCCTAGACAGGGCTACGAGCAGTACTTC. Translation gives CAARYPRQGYEQYF.

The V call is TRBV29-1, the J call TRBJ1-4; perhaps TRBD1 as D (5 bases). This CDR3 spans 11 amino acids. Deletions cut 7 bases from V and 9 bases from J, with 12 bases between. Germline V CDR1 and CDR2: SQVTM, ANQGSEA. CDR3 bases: TGCAGCGCCCTGACAGAGAAAAAACTGTTTTTT. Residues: CSALTEKKLFF. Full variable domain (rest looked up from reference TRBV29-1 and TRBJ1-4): SAVISQKPSRDICQRGTSLTIQCQVDSQVTMMFWYRQQPGQSLTLIATANQGSEATYESGFVIDKFPISRPNLTFSTLTVSNMSPEDSSIYLCSALTEKKLFFGSGTQLSVL.